One sample yielded the 27 T cell receptor beta chains listed below, sequenced in a study of blood T cell repertoires in COVID-19. The table came from immunoSEQ multiplex PCR; TCRdb's copy has only in-frame clones and leaves some out. The sample holds 110,000 to 150,000 clones, more than 75% seen once. The sequenced sample consisted of peripheral blood. These receptors all come from a woman older than 75 with acute or convalescent COVID-19.

J is TRBJ1-1 and V is TRBV28; no firm D call. CDR3 length equals 11 residues. V lost 6 bases and J lost 11, with 13 bases in between. Germline lookup yields CDR1 MDHEN and CDR2 SYDVKM. The CDR3 DNA sequence: TGTGCCAGCAGCACGAGGTTACGGGCTTTCTTT. Translated, it gives CASSTRLRAFF.

The chain employs TRBV4-1 and TRBJ1-1; D is possibly TRBD1 (5 bases). CDR3 length: 18 residues. Looked up from germline, CDR1 is MGHRA and CDR2 is YSYEKL. The V end lost 0 bases, the J end lost 8 bases, and 25 bases lay between the germline ends. CDR3 in amino acids: CASSQDPRPGTAGDEAFF. Here the CDR3 DNA reads TGCGCCAGCAGCCAAGATCCACGGCCGGGAACCGCGGGGGACGAAGCTTTCTTT.

This chain connects TRBV4-1 to TRBJ2-4, with D perhaps matching TRBD2 (6 bases). The germline V and J ends were trimmed by 3 bases and 3 bases, with 15 bases remaining between them. Germline V gives CDR1 MGHRA, CDR2 YSYEKL. The CDR3 has 16 amino acids. As DNA, the CDR3 is TGCGCCAGCAGCCATCCCCTGGGGGGTAGCAAAAACATTCAGTACTTC. This encodes CASSHPLGGSKNIQYF.

The chain carries TRBV19 and TRBJ1-5; 12 positions agree with TRBD1. The CDR3 has 16 amino acids. CDR1 and CDR2 from the germline V gene are LNHDA and SQIVND (reference sequence). V dropped 7 bases and J dropped 7; count of bases not matched to a gene: 11. For the CDR3, the DNA is TGTGCCAGTAATACTCCGGGACAGGGGGCACGGCAGCCCCAGCATTTT. As protein: CASNTPGQGARQPQHF. Full variable domain (missing parts from reference TRBV19 and TRBJ1-5): DGGITQSPKYLFRKEGQNVTLSCEQNLNHDAMYWYRQDPGQGLRLIYYSQIVNDFQKGDIAEGYSVSREKKESFPLTVTSAQKNPTAFYLCASNTPGQGARQPQHFGDGTRLSIL.

CDR3 nucleotides: TGTGCCAGCAGCTTTTCCGGGAGGCGTGGTAGTGAGCAGTTCTTC. As protein: CASSFSGRRGSEQFF. This rearrangement joins TRBV7-9 to TRBJ2-1; 7 bases map to TRBD2. The ends lost 3 bases at V and 9 bases at J; junction bases unmatched: 11. The CDR3 is made up of 15 amino acids. Germline assignment: CDR1 SEHNR and CDR2 FQNEAQ (reference sequence).

The J gene is TRBJ2-5, the V gene TRBV5-8; TRBD2 agrees at 8 bases. V shed 2 bases and J 1 base; nucleotides not matched to a gene: 10. CDR3 length: 17 residues. CDR1 is SGHTS and CDR2 is YDEGEE in the germline V gene. The CDR3 reads CASSFRLAGPIQETQYF. The CDR3 DNA is TGTGCCAGCAGCTTTAGGTTAGCGGGGCCAATCCAAGAGACCCAGTACTTC. The full variable domain, with the rest looked up from reference TRBV5-8 and TRBJ2-5, is EAGVTQSPTHLIKTRGQQATLRCSPISGHTSVYWYQQALGLGLQFLLWYDEGEERNRGNFPPRFSGRQFPNYSSELNVNALELEDSALYLCASSFRLAGPIQETQYFGPGTRLLVL.

The V and J genes are TRBV27 and TRBJ1-5; D gene ambiguous. The germline V gene has CDR1 MNHEY and CDR2 SMNVEV (reference sequence). The CDR3 extends over 15 amino acids. V was cut by 5 bases and J by 4 bases, with 15 bases left in between. CDR3 protein: CASSTVRERNQPQHF. CDR3 in DNA: TGTGCCAGCAGTACCGTGAGGGAGCGTAATCAGCCCCAGCATTTT.

The chain uses TRBV7-9 and TRBJ2-2; 7 nucleotides align to TRBD2. This CDR3 comprises 15 residues. Per germline, CDR1 SEHNR and CDR2 FQNEAQ (reference sequence). J gave up 6 bases and V 3 bases, and 7 bases lay outside the gene matches. The CDR3 sequence is CASSFSVLASGELFF. The CDR3 region has the DNA TGTGCCAGCAGCTTTTCCGTACTAGCGTCCGGGGAGCTGTTTTTT.

This chain joins TRBV6-6 and TRBJ2-5; TRBD1 might be the D (5 bases). Germline V lookup: CDR1 MNHNY, CDR2 SVGAGI (reference sequence). V was pared by 5 bases and J by 2 bases, with 15 bases between. The CDR3 spans 15 residues. The DNA of the CDR3 is TGTGCCAGCAGTGATACAGGCTTCCCTCAAGAGACCCAGTACTTC. Translated: CASSDTGFPQETQYF.

In this sample, this clone turned up once. The chain couples TRBV10-1 to TRBJ2-2, with D perhaps TRBD1 (5 bases). Germline assignment: CDR1 WNHNN and CDR2 SYGVQD (reference sequence). V shed 0 bases and J shed 5 bases, with 7 bases lying between them. The CDR3 is 14 residues long. The CDR3 DNA is TGCGCCAGCAGTGAGTCCAGGGTAACCGGGGAGCTGTTTTTT. Translating it yields CASSESRVTGELFF.

This chain joins TRBV1 and TRBJ2-3; the table's D call, TRBD2, has no DNA check behind it. TRBV1 is marked as a pseudogene. CDR3 length: 16 residues. For the CDR3, the DNA is TGCACCAGCAGCCAACCAGGGACTAGCGGCACAGATACGCAGTATTTT. This codes for CTSSQPGTSGTDTQYF.

This clone was counted only a few times. The chain is built from TRBV5-1 and TRBJ1-1; 8 bases are shared with TRBD1. This CDR3 region has 14 residues. CDR1 is SGHRS, CDR2 YFSETQ, per germline. With V trimmed by 3 bases and J by 4 bases, 5 bases remained unmatched. CDR3 sequence (DNA): TGCGCCAGCAGCTCACGTACAGGGGGCACTGAAGCTTTCTTT. The encoded protein is CASSSRTGGTEAFF.

This clone was observed once. J is TRBJ1-6 and V is TRBV18; D unresolved. CDR1 is KGHSH, CDR2 LQKENI, per germline. This CDR3 spans 14 amino acids. V was pared by 3 bases and J by 8 bases, with 11 bases between. CDR3 nucleotides: TGTGCCAGCTCACCTACAGATTCGGATTCACCCCTCCACTTT. It codes for CASSPTDSDSPLHF.

The chain employs TRBV28 and TRBJ2-5; possible D gene TRBD2, 6 bases. There are 17 residues in the CDR3. The V gene lost 2 bases and the J gene lost 5 bases, with 21 bases spanning the gap. CDR1 and CDR2 from the germline V gene are MDHEN and SYDVKM. Here the CDR3 reads CASSLTGVAVGLETQYF. Here the CDR3 DNA reads TGTGCCAGCAGTTTAACGGGGGTAGCAGTCGGTTTGGAGACCCAGTACTTC. The whole variable domain, filled in from reference TRBV28 and TRBJ2-5, reads DVKVTQSSRYLVKRTGEKVFLECVQDMDHENMFWYRQDPGLGLRLIYFSYDVKMKEKGDIPEGYSVSREKKERFSLILESASTNQTSMYLCASSLTGVAVGLETQYFGPGTRLLVL.

The rearrangement joins TRBV5-6 to TRBJ2-5; 12 nucleotides agree with TRBD1. V lost 5 bases and J lost 4; bases outside the gene matches: 12. This CDR3 is 17 amino acids long. Per germline, CDR1 SGHDT and CDR2 YYEEEE. The CDR3 reads CASRPGTGGRWRETQYF. The CDR3 bases are TGTGCCAGCAGACCCGGGACAGGGGGCAGGTGGAGAGAGACCCAGTACTTC.

V is TRBV13 and J is TRBJ1-2; D is perhaps TRBD1 (5 bases). The germline V gene encodes CDR1 PRHDT and CDR2 FYEKMQ (reference sequence). This CDR3 has 13 amino acids. V shed 5 bases and J shed 2 bases, with 9 bases lying between them. The CDR3 DNA is TGTGCCAGCAGCGGCCAGGGAAACTATGGCTACACCTTC. This sequence encodes CASSGQGNYGYTF.

The rearrangement joins TRBV5-6 to TRBJ2-1; 11 bases agree with TRBD2. Looked up from germline, CDR1 is SGHDT and CDR2 is YYEEEE. CDR3 length: 15 amino acids. Trimming at V came to 4 bases and at J to 10 bases, leaving 10 bases not matched to a gene. The CDR3 nucleotides read TGTGCCAGCAGCGCACTAGCGGGAGTCCGTGGGGAGCAGTTCTTC. As protein: CASSALAGVRGEQFF.

This chain links TRBV19 with TRBJ1-3; D is perhaps TRBD1 (5 bases). The CDR3 sequence is 14 residues long. V was cut by 6 bases and J by 3 bases, with 12 bases left in between. Germline CDR1 LNHDA, CDR2 SQIVND (reference sequence). CDR3 sequence: CASRTGRSGNTIYF. CDR3 DNA sequence: TGTGCCAGTAGAACAGGACGAAGTGGAAACACCATATATTTT.

This clone was counted a single time. CDR3 DNA sequence: TGCAGCGTTGGGGGGGACAGGGACCAGCCCCAGCATTTT. Amino acids: CSVGGDRDQPQHF. This rearrangement joins TRBV29-1 to TRBJ1-5; TRBD1 aligns across 9 bases. The V and J ends lost 4 bases and 7 bases, in that order; junction bases with no gene match: 5. The CDR3 totals 13 residues. From germline, CDR1 is SQVTM and CDR2 ANQGSEA. Filled out from reference TRBV29-1 and TRBJ1-5, the complete variable domain reads SAVISQKPSRDICQRGTSLTIQCQVDSQVTMMFWYRQQPGQSLTLIATANQGSEATYESGFVIDKFPISRPNLTFSTLTVSNMSPEDSSIYLCSVGGDRDQPQHFGDGTRLSIL.

CDR3 amino acids: CASSLSGQGREQFF. CDR3 DNA sequence: TGCGCCAGCAGCCTATCGGGACAGGGGCGAGAGCAGTTCTTC. The J gene is TRBJ2-1, the V gene TRBV5-1; TRBD1 matches at 10 bases. The V gene's germline CDR1 is SGHRS and CDR2 YFSETQ. This CDR3 is built from 14 residues. V lost 4 bases, J lost 10 bases, and 8 bases stayed unmatched.

The rearrangement joins TRBV6-5 to TRBJ1-2; D may be TRBD1 (5 bases). With 2 bases removed from V and 7 bases from J, the gap between germline ends came to 11 bases. The CDR3 is 13 residues long. CDR1 MNHEY and CDR2 SVGAGI come from the germline V gene. DNA of the CDR3: TGTGCCAGCAGTTACGATGGGGCCGGTGGCTACACCTTC. It encodes CASSYDGAGGYTF.

This clone has just a few counts. This chain links TRBV7-8 with TRBJ2-3, with D tentatively TRBD2 (6 bases). The V gene lost 5 bases and the J gene lost 1 base, with 10 bases spanning the gap. The CDR3 is 14 amino acids. CDR1 is SGHVS, CDR2 FQNEAQ, per germline. DNA of the CDR3: TGTGCCAGCAGCGTAAGGAGGGGCACAGATACGCAGTATTTT. It specifies CASSVRRGTDTQYF.

This CDR3 is CATSDLGGDNEQFF. For the CDR3, the DNA is TGTGCCACCAGTGACCTAGGCGGGGACAATGAGCAGTTCTTC. The chain links TRBV24-1 to TRBJ2-1; D may be TRBD2 (6 bases). The V and J ends lost 4 bases and 5 bases respectively, with 11 bases between them. CDR3 length: 14 amino acids. CDR1 is KGHDR and CDR2 is SFDVKD in the germline V gene.

J is TRBJ2-1 and V is TRBV19; 8 bases match TRBD2. With V trimmed by 9 bases and J by 4 bases, 8 bases remained unmatched. This CDR3 is 14 amino acids long. The germline V gene encodes CDR1 LNHDA and CDR2 SQIVND (reference sequence). This CDR3 reads CASGGARAYNEQFF. The CDR3 region has the DNA TGTGCCAGCGGGGGGGCCCGGGCATACAATGAGCAGTTCTTC. The full variable domain, completed using reference TRBV19 and TRBJ2-1, is DGGITQSPKYLFRKEGQNVTLSCEQNLNHDAMYWYRQDPGQGLRLIYYSQIVNDFQKGDIAEGYSVSREKKESFPLTVTSAQKNPTAFYLCASGGARAYNEQFFGPGTRLTVL.

The chain has TRBV24-1 and TRBJ1-5; TRBD1 matches at 7 bases. CDR3 length equals 19 residues. The V gene end was trimmed by 8 bases and the J gene end by 0 bases; junction bases not matched to a gene: 18. Germline assignment: CDR1 KGHDR and CDR2 SFDVKD. CDR3 DNA: TGTGCCACCATAGGAAAACTGGACGGACAGGAGGATAGCAATCAGCCCCAGCATTTT. This encodes CATIGKLDGQEDSNQPQHF.

The chain couples TRBV5-1 to TRBJ2-1, with D unclear. V gave up 1 base and J gave up 9 bases, with 5 bases separating them. The CDR3 runs 11 residues. Germline CDR1 and CDR2: SGHRS and YFSETQ. CDR3 nucleotide sequence: TGCGCCAGCAGCTTGTCCGGTGAGCAGTTCTTC. Translation: CASSLSGEQFF.

V usage is TRBV18 and J usage is TRBJ1-4; TRBD1 aligns across 10 bases. Germline assignment: CDR1 KGHSH and CDR2 LQKENI. J lost 7 bases, V lost 6 bases, and 5 bases had no gene match. The CDR3 contains 14 residues. CDR3 sequence: CASSLDRGFEKLFF. The DNA for the CDR3 is TGTGCCAGCTCCCTGGACAGGGGGTTTGAAAAACTGTTTTTT.